These 23 T cell receptor beta chains were all obtained from the same sample, sequenced in a study of blood T cell repertoires in COVID-19. Some clones are missing from TCRdb's copy, which holds only in-frame ones; the method was immunoSEQ multiplex PCR. This table holds some 400,000 clones, roughly nine tenths found once. The specimen sequenced was PBMCs or T cells enriched from blood (not recorded which). These receptors were collected from a woman in her thirties or forties who had been exposed to COVID-19.

V gene TRBV4-1 combines with J gene TRBJ2-5, with D tentatively TRBD1 (6 bases). Trimming took off 0 bases at V and 5 bases at J, with 16 bases between the two ends. The CDR3 has 16 residues. Per germline, CDR1 MGHRA and CDR2 YSYEKL. The DNA of the CDR3 is TGCGCCAGCAGCCAAGAGGGGACAAGGGGGACGGAGACCCAGTACTTC. This translates into CASSQEGTRGTETQYF.

The chain combines TRBV9 with TRBJ1-3; possibly TRBD1 for D (5 bases). The CDR3 covers 16 residues. The germline V gene encodes CDR1 SGDLS and CDR2 YYNGEE. V was trimmed by 0 bases and J by 1 base, leaving 11 bases between them. Here the CDR3 reads CASSVASAGSGNTIYF. In DNA, the CDR3 is TGTGCCAGCAGCGTAGCATCGGCAGGGTCTGGAAACACCATATATTTT.

The chain has TRBV7-9 and TRBJ1-3; possibly TRBD1 for D (6 bases). The germline gives CDR1 SEHNR, CDR2 FQNEAQ (reference sequence). This CDR3 region has 17 residues. With 0 bases removed from V and 4 bases from J, the gap between germline ends came to 16 bases. In DNA form, the CDR3 reads TGTGCCAGCAGCTTAGCCCCTTTCAGGGGAAACGGAAACACCATATATTTT. Protein: CASSLAPFRGNGNTIYF.

The chain couples TRBV21-1 to TRBJ2-1; the table's TRBD1 call for D was not verified on the DNA. TRBV21-1 has pseudogene status. The CDR3 totals 17 residues. CDR3 in amino acids: CASSKAMTGAAYNEQFF. CDR3 nucleotide sequence: TGTGCCAGCAGCAAAGCCATGACAGGGGCGGCTTACAATGAGCAGTTCTTC.

This chain joins TRBV7-2 and TRBJ2-5; maybe TRBD1 (6 bases). The germline gives CDR1 SGHTA, CDR2 FQGNSA. The CDR3 runs 15 residues. Trimming removed 2 bases from V and 5 bases from J, with 15 bases in between. The CDR3: CASSLIRAGAETQYF. CDR3 in DNA: TGTGCCAGCAGCTTAATTAGGGCAGGGGCTGAGACCCAGTACTTC.

This clone has a single count. The same CDR3 arises from other DNA sequences in this sample as well. The genes are TRBV3-1 (or the pseudogene TRBV3-2) and TRBJ2-1; D gene unclear. CDR3 length equals 12 residues. Trimming took off 3 bases at V and 5 bases at J, with 5 bases between the two ends. Germline-derived CDR1 and CDR2 are LGHDT and YNNKEL (reference sequence). The DNA for the CDR3 is TGTGCCAGCAGCCAGGCCGACAATGAGCAGTTCTTC. It encodes CASSQADNEQFF.

V usage is TRBV12-5 and J usage is TRBJ2-4; possible D gene TRBD2, 5 bases. The CDR3 has 15 amino acids. Germline CDR1 reads LGHNT; CDR2 reads FRNRAP. Between the trimmed V and J ends, which lost 4 bases and 4 bases, there was a span of 14 bases. CDR3 sequence reads: CASGSGVGVKNIQYF. In DNA form, the CDR3 reads TGTGCTAGTGGTTCCGGGGTCGGGGTGAAAAACATTCAGTACTTC.

A note on this clone: The sample carries other DNA sequences with the same CDR3. The chain is built from TRBV5-4 and TRBJ2-2, with D possibly TRBD1 on 5 matching bases. The V end was cut by 1 base, the J end by 6 bases, with 7 bases between. There are 13 residues in the CDR3. Germline CDR1 reads SGHNT; CDR2 reads YYREEE (reference sequence). This CDR3 reads CASSLQGSGELFF. The CDR3 DNA reads TGTGCCAGCAGCTTGCAGGGATCCGGGGAGCTGTTTTTT. Full variable domain (rest looked up from reference TRBV5-4 and TRBJ2-2): ETGVTQSPTHLIKTRGQQVTLRCSSQSGHNTVSWYQQALGQGPQFIFQYYREEENGRGNFPPRFSGLQFPNYSSELNVNALELDDSALYLCASSLQGSGELFFGEGSRLTVL.

The chain links TRBV6-5 to TRBJ1-2, with TRBD1 matching over 7 bases. This CDR3 is 14 amino acids long. V lost 6 bases and J lost 2; bases outside the gene matches: 6. Germline V gives CDR1 MNHEY, CDR2 SVGAGI. The CDR3 protein is CASSTVTGNYGYTF. The CDR3 bases are TGTGCCAGCAGCACCGTGACAGGGAACTATGGCTACACCTTC.

The rearrangement joins TRBV28 to TRBJ1-5; TRBD1 matches 7 bases. V shed 6 bases and J 2 bases; nucleotides not matched to a gene: 13. The CDR3 sequence is 17 residues long. Germline lookup yields CDR1 MDHEN and CDR2 SYDVKM. For the CDR3, the DNA is TGTGCCAGCAGACGCGGGACAGAGACATGGGGCAATCAGCCCCAGCATTTT. Its protein product is CASRRGTETWGNQPQHF.

The V gene is TRBV5-1, the J gene TRBJ1-2; maybe TRBD1 (5 bases). The CDR3 runs 13 residues. In germline, CDR1 is SGHRS, CDR2 YFSETQ. V lost 0 bases to trimming and J lost 7 bases, with 10 bases between them. CDR3 region: CASSLGQLFGYTF. CDR3 nucleotides: TGCGCCAGCAGCTTGGGACAGCTCTTTGGCTACACCTTC.

The chain employs TRBV7-8 and TRBJ1-1; D call uncertain. CDR3 length equals 13 residues. Germline V gene sequence: CDR1 SGHVS, CDR2 FQNEAQ. Trimming pared 2 bases from V and 6 bases from J, leaving 10 bases between. The CDR3 DNA is TGTGCCAGCAGCTTAAACCATGAGGCTGAAGCTTTCTTT. Its translation is CASSLNHEAEAFF.

The chain combines TRBV7-9 with TRBJ2-7, with a weak D call TRBD2 (6 bases). V gave up 6 bases and J gave up 4 bases, with 16 bases separating them. The CDR3 runs 14 residues. Germline assignment: CDR1 SEHNR and CDR2 FQNEAQ (reference sequence). The CDR3 reads CASRLDGGAYEQYF. For the CDR3, the DNA is TGTGCCAGCAGGCTGGACGGGGGTGCGTACGAGCAGTACTTC.

This clone was counted a single time. The chain combines TRBV7-8 with TRBJ2-7; 10 bases line up with TRBD2. V dropped 1 base and J dropped 7; count of bases not matched to a gene: 7. Per germline, CDR1 SGHVS and CDR2 FQNEAQ. The CDR3 contains 15 residues. The chain's CDR3 is CASSLELAGGYEQYF. CDR3 sequence (DNA): TGTGCCAGCAGCTTAGAATTAGCGGGGGGTTATGAGCAGTACTTC.

This chain connects TRBV11-3 to TRBJ1-4, with TRBD1 matching over 12 bases. Per the germline V gene, CDR1 is SGHNT and CDR2 is YENEEA. Trimming cost V 4 bases and J 9 bases; bases outside gene matches: 6. The CDR3 totals 15 residues. The CDR3 DNA reads as TGTGCCAGCAGCTACTTGGGACAGGGGGCGCAAAAACTGTTTTTT. Its translation: CASSYLGQGAQKLFF.

This clone was observed a single time. The chain recombines TRBV7-2 with TRBJ2-5, with 12 bases aligning to TRBD2. In germline, CDR1 is SGHTA, CDR2 FQGNSA. The CDR3 sequence is 17 residues long. V dropped 1 base and J dropped 5; count of bases not matched to a gene: 8. Here the CDR3 DNA reads TGTGCCAGCAGCTTAGGAATACTAGCGGGAGGCAGGGAGACCCAGTACTTC. Residues: CASSLGILAGGRETQYF.

The chain employs TRBV5-4 and TRBJ1-2, with D tentatively TRBD1 (5 bases). Germline CDR1 is SGHNT and CDR2 is YYREEE (reference sequence). Trimming left V 0 bases short and J 6 bases short, with 15 bases between. This CDR3 has 15 residues. CDR3 sequence (DNA): TGTGCCAGCAGCTTGGTTGGGGGGAATTGGGATGGCTACACCTTC. Amino acid sequence: CASSLVGGNWDGYTF.

The chain links TRBV2 to TRBJ2-2; D remains unclear. Between the trimmed V and J ends, which lost 0 bases and 5 bases, there was a span of 7 bases. The V gene's germline CDR1 is SNHLY and CDR2 FYNNEI. The CDR3 has 14 amino acids. In nucleotides, the CDR3 is TGTGCCAGCAGTGAAGCAGACAAGACCGGGGAGCTGTTTTTT. Translating it yields CASSEADKTGELFF.

The V gene is TRBV7-6, the J gene TRBJ2-1; 11 nucleotides align to TRBD2. The CDR3 is 16 amino acids. V shed 5 bases, J shed 5 bases, and the junction held 8 bases outside the gene matches. CDR1 is SGHVS, CDR2 FNYEAQ, per germline. CDR3: CASSLPSGGNNNEQFF. The CDR3 nucleotides are TGTGCCAGCAGCCTCCCTAGCGGGGGGAATAACAATGAGCAGTTCTTC.

The genes are TRBV29-1 and TRBJ1-3; D not resolved. V lost 6 bases and J 8 bases, leaving 11 bases between the germline ends. The germline V gene has CDR1 SQVTM and CDR2 ANQGSEA. The CDR3 consists of 11 residues. Here the CDR3 reads CSVEEGHTIYF. The CDR3 region has the DNA TGCAGCGTGGAGGAGGGTCACACCATATATTTT.

The chain uses TRBV12-5 and TRBJ2-7, with a possible D match to TRBD1 (5 bases). Trimming stripped 6 bases from V and 4 bases from J, with 13 bases between. There are 13 residues in the CDR3. CDR1 is LGHNT, CDR2 FRNRAP, per germline. The CDR3 sequence: CASGPGRVYEQYF. The CDR3 nucleotides are TGTGCTAGTGGCCCTGGCAGGGTGTACGAGCAGTACTTC.

This chain connects TRBV29-1 to TRBJ2-1; unclear D gene. Germline V CDR1 and CDR2: SQVTM, ANQGSEA. The CDR3 spans 13 residues. Trimming pared 3 bases from V and 0 bases from J, leaving 6 bases between. The DNA for the CDR3 is TGCAGCGTTGACAGTCCCTCCTACAATGAGCAGTTCTTC. Its translation is CSVDSPSYNEQFF.

V and J are TRBV10-1 and TRBJ2-3; 8 bases match TRBD1. The CDR3 sequence is 12 residues long. Germline assignment: CDR1 WNHNN and CDR2 SYGVQD (reference sequence). V was clipped by 9 bases and J by 3 bases; unmatched bases: 2. CDR3 nucleotides: TGCGCCAGGGACAGGGATACAGATACGCAGTATTTT. Its protein is CARDRDTDTQYF.